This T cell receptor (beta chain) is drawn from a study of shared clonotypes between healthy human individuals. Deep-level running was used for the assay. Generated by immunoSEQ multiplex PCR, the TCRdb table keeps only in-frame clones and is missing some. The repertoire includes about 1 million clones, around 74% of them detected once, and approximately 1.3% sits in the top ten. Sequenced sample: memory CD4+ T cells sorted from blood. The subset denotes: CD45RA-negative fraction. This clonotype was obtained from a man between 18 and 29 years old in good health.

The chain's CDR3 is CAWRGTGNTEAFF. The CDR3 bases are TGTGCCTGGAGGGGGACAGGGAACACTGAAGCTTTCTTT. J is TRBJ1-1 and V is TRBV30, with 8 bases identical to TRBD1. The CDR3 runs to 13 residues. V lost 3 bases, J lost 1 base, and 1 base stayed unmatched. From germline, CDR1 is GTSNPN and CDR2 SVGIG (reference sequence).